Sequencing of this TCR beta chain was carried out in a study of CD8 T cells in Susac syndrome. Overall study results and limits: The study acknowledged a relatively small number of individuals in its TCR sequencing and HLA analysis.

V lost 0 bases, J lost 0 bases, and 3 bases stayed unmatched. The CDR3 covers 16 residues. Germline assignment: CDR1 LGHNA and CDR2 YSLEER. To note about this clonotype: Its antigen is as yet unknown.

The authors reverse transcribed roughly 0.5 to 1 ug RNA with random hexamers. TCR beta CDR3 was amplified by immunoSEQ multiplex PCR. This amplification extended across 54 Vbeta and 13 Jbeta segments. TCRdb ran MiXCR on the immunoSEQ multiplex PCR reads and lists one entry per CDR3 protein. The data hold around 190,000 distinct CDR3 sequences, with 90% to 95% observed a single time. The T cells that were sequenced for TCR beta were CD8+ and CD4+ cells from blood. The source is a human donor in good health. The V and J genes are TRBV4-3 and TRBJ2-7, with TRBD2 matching over 9 bases. The source material was CD4+ T cells from PBMCs. The CDR3 region has the DNA TGCGCCAGCAGCCAAGAATTAGCGGGGGCCTCCTACGAGCAGTACTTC. Protein product: CASSQELAGASYEQYF.